These 25 T cell receptor beta chains share one sample of origin, sequenced in a study of cytomegalovirus exposure and HLA in healthy donors. It was with 60 Vbeta and 13 Jbeta primers that the PCR ran. Profiled with immunoSEQ multiplex PCR; TCRdb holds only in-frame clones, not every one. The sample carries approximately 170,000 clones, roughly four fifths recorded once. Material for sequencing was PBMCs. These receptors were taken from a man aged 45-65 years in good health and CMV-seropositive.

The rearrangement uses TRBV4-1 and TRBJ1-4; the D gene is possibly TRBD1 (5 bases). The CDR3 runs 15 residues. The ends were cut back, 4 bases at V and 4 bases at J, with 13 bases in the middle. Looked up from germline, CDR1 is MGHRA and CDR2 is YSYEKL. In DNA form, the CDR3 reads TGCGCCAGCAGCCGCCGAGACAGCTATAATGAAAAACTGTTTTTT. This gives the protein CASSRRDSYNEKLFF.

The chain is built from TRBV19 and TRBJ2-7; the D gene is possibly TRBD2 (5 bases). Trimming removed 3 bases from V and 6 bases from J, with 12 bases in between. This CDR3 has 13 amino acids. CDR1 and CDR2 from the germline V gene are LNHDA and SQIVND (reference sequence). The CDR3 DNA is TGTGCCAGTAGTATTCGAGAGGGCAGCGAGCAGTACTTC. Its translation is CASSIREGSEQYF.

The chain recombines TRBV6-1 with TRBJ2-4; D unresolved. The CDR3 has 12 residues. Germline V lookup: CDR1 MNHNS, CDR2 SASEGT. V lost 7 bases and J lost 5, with 9 bases in between. CDR3 protein: CASISSQNIQYF. The DNA for the CDR3 is TGTGCCAGCATATCTTCCCAAAACATTCAGTACTTC.

V is TRBV30 and J is TRBJ1-2; D is uncertain. V was shortened by 3 bases and J by 0 bases, with 8 bases between the two germline ends. This CDR3 has 13 residues. Germline V gene lookup returns CDR1 GTSNPN and CDR2 SVGIG (reference sequence). In DNA, the CDR3 is TGTGCCTGGAGCACATATGCTAACTATGGCTACACCTTC. Protein sequence: CAWSTYANYGYTF.

The chain carries TRBV7-8 and TRBJ1-2; D is possibly TRBD1 (6 bases). This CDR3 is built from 12 residues. The V and J ends lost 8 bases and 4 bases respectively, with 11 bases between them. In germline, CDR1 is SGHVS, CDR2 FQNEAQ. This CDR3 reads CASGDRSYGYTF. In nucleotides, the CDR3 is TGTGCCAGCGGAGACAGGTCCTATGGCTACACCTTC.

The V and J genes are TRBV10-3 and TRBJ1-5; 7 nucleotides align to TRBD1. The CDR3 sequence is 16 residues long. V lost 4 bases to trimming and J lost 3 bases; unmatched junction nucleotides: 9. Germline CDR1 reads ENHRY; CDR2 reads SYGVKD. CDR3 bases: TGTGCCATCAGTGCGGAGACAGGGCAATACAATCAGCCCCAGCATTTT. Translation gives CAISAETGQYNQPQHF.

CDR3 residues: CASTRGTGGYTGELFF. Written as DNA, the CDR3 is TGTGCCAGTACCCGGGGGACAGGGGGCTACACCGGGGAGCTGTTTTTT. The rearrangement links TRBV19 to TRBJ2-2; 12 bases fit TRBD1. V gave up 7 bases and J gave up 3 bases; unmatched junction bases: 6. The germline CDR1 and CDR2 sequences are LNHDA and SQIVND (reference sequence). The CDR3 runs 16 residues.

This chain links TRBV28 with TRBJ2-2, with D maybe TRBD2 (6 bases). Germline V gene lookup returns CDR1 MDHEN and CDR2 SYDVKM. The CDR3 runs to 17 residues. Trimming left V 6 bases short and J 2 bases short, with 19 bases between. CDR3 region: CASSGRRWNGNTGELFF. In DNA, the CDR3 is TGTGCCAGCAGCGGGAGAAGGTGGAATGGAAACACCGGGGAGCTGTTTTTT.

The chain uses TRBV7-2 and TRBJ2-2; 9 bases agree with TRBD2. The CDR3 extends over 17 amino acids. Germline loops: CDR1 SGHTA, CDR2 FQGNSA. The J segment lost 6 bases and the V segment lost 5 bases, leaving 13 bases of the junction unmatched. Here the CDR3 reads CASSRPLLRGGPGELFF. The CDR3 region has the DNA TGTGCCAGCAGCCGCCCCTTGTTGCGGGGGGGTCCCGGGGAGCTGTTTTTT.

The gene calls are TRBV27 and TRBJ2-7; 10 nucleotides line up with TRBD2. The junction had 2 bases not matched to a gene; V was cut back by 0 bases and J by 0 bases. CDR3 length: 16 residues. Germline CDR1 MNHEY, CDR2 SMNVEV (reference sequence). DNA of the CDR3: TGTGCCAGCAGTTTATCTAGCGGGGGGAGCTCCTACGAGCAGTACTTC. Residues: CASSLSSGGSSYEQYF.

The chain employs TRBV4-1 and TRBJ1-1; D remains ambiguous. Germline V CDR1 and CDR2: MGHRA, YSYEKL. V lost 3 bases and J lost 5, with 10 bases in between. The CDR3 contains 13 residues. CDR3 nucleotides: TGCGCCAGCAGCCAGCAGGTTAAGACTGAAGCTTTCTTT. Its protein is CASSQQVKTEAFF.

The table lists this clone with a few counts. The rearrangement uses TRBV2 and TRBJ1-5; no firm D call. V lost 4 bases, J lost 3 bases, and 13 bases lay in between. The CDR3 has 15 amino acids. The germline gives CDR1 SNHLY, CDR2 FYNNEI. The CDR3 coding sequence is TGTGCCAGCAGTGGTTTACGGTATGTCAATCAGCCCCAGCATTTT. It encodes CASSGLRYVNQPQHF. Looking up the rest from reference TRBV2 and TRBJ1-5 gives the full variable domain: EPEVTQTPSHQVTQMGQEVILRCVPISNHLYFYWYRQILGQKVEFLVSFYNNEISEKSEIFDDQFSVERPDGSNFTLKIRSTKLEDSAMYFCASSGLRYVNQPQHFGDGTRLSIL.

The chain couples TRBV19 to TRBJ2-7; 12 positions match TRBD2. The V gene end was trimmed by 6 bases and the J gene end by 2 bases; junction bases not matched to a gene: 5. The germline gives CDR1 LNHDA, CDR2 SQIVND (reference sequence). The CDR3 extends over 15 amino acids. CDR3 nucleotides: TGTGCCAGTAGGCCTAGCGGGAGGGTCCCCTACGAGCAGTACTTC. Its protein is CASRPSGRVPYEQYF.

J is TRBJ2-1 and V is TRBV2; 8 bases align to TRBD2. Germline V lookup: CDR1 SNHLY, CDR2 FYNNEI. The V segment lost 0 bases and the J segment 4 bases; nucleotides outside the gene matches: 8. CDR3 length: 17 amino acids. CDR3 nucleotide sequence: TGTGCCAGCAGTGAAGCCCTCGGGAGGGTGGGTTACAATGAGCAGTTCTTC. Translated, it gives CASSEALGRVGYNEQFF.

This chain joins TRBV14 and TRBJ2-1; D unclear. Germline V gives CDR1 SGHDN, CDR2 FVKESK. This CDR3 is built from 13 residues. V was trimmed by 4 bases and J by 0 bases, leaving 4 bases between them. This CDR3 reads CASSRGSYNEQFF. CDR3 sequence (DNA): TGTGCCAGCAGCCGAGGCTCCTACAATGAGCAGTTCTTC.

V and J are TRBV7-2 and TRBJ2-1, with 11 bases lining up with TRBD1. There are 14 residues in the CDR3. Germline V CDR1 and CDR2: SGHTA, FQGNSA. V lost 5 bases and J lost 6; bases outside the gene matches: 3. The CDR3 reads CASSPGQGANEQFF. CDR3 in DNA: TGTGCCAGCAGCCCCGGACAGGGGGCCAATGAGCAGTTCTTC.

The chain employs TRBV28 and TRBJ1-2; D unclear. V lost 8 bases and J lost 6, with 10 bases in between. In germline, CDR1 is MDHEN, CDR2 SYDVKM. This CDR3 region has 11 residues. The CDR3 DNA reads TGTGCCAGCGCGGCTGTACATGGCTACACCTTC. Its protein is CASAAVHGYTF.

The chain carries TRBV19 and TRBJ1-3, with D maybe TRBD1 (6 bases). There are 16 residues in the CDR3. V was clipped by 2 bases and J by 3 bases, with 14 bases between them. Germline CDR1 and CDR2: LNHDA and SQIVND (reference sequence). CDR3 sequence reads: CASSILLRGSGNTIYF. DNA for the CDR3: TGTGCCAGTAGTATACTCCTCAGGGGCAGTGGAAACACCATATATTTT.

The V call is TRBV30, the J call TRBJ2-1; D is possibly TRBD2 (7 bases). The CDR3 is 13 amino acids. With 5 bases removed from V and 8 bases from J, the gap between germline ends came to 16 bases. The V gene's germline CDR1 is GTSNPN and CDR2 SVGIG (reference sequence). The CDR3 is CAWDYLGGDEQFF. The CDR3 DNA reads as TGTGCCTGGGACTATCTAGGGGGGGATGAGCAGTTCTTC.

This chain joins TRBV2 and TRBJ2-5, with TRBD2 identical over 11 bases. This CDR3 has 17 amino acids. From germline, CDR1 is SNHLY and CDR2 FYNNEI. V dropped 8 bases and J dropped 1; count of bases not matched to a gene: 12. The chain's CDR3 is CASRNTGTSGFQETQYF. In nucleotides, the CDR3 is TGTGCCAGCCGTAATACCGGGACTAGCGGTTTCCAAGAGACCCAGTACTTC.

The genes are TRBV7-6 and TRBJ2-7, with 9 positions matching TRBD2. This CDR3 has 16 amino acids. V was clipped by 5 bases and J by 11 bases; unmatched bases: 19. Germline V lookup: CDR1 SGHVS, CDR2 FNYEAQ. The CDR3 DNA is TGTGCCAGCAGCCAATATAGTAGCTCTAGCGGGGCGGGAAAGTACTTC. It yields the protein CASSQYSSSSGAGKYF.

This chain uses TRBV4-1 with TRBJ2-3; D call uncertain. Germline V lookup: CDR1 MGHRA, CDR2 YSYEKL. The ends were cut back, 4 bases at V and 0 bases at J, with 11 bases in the middle. The length of the CDR3 is 15 residues. The CDR3 DNA is TGCGCCAGCAGCCCCCAAGAAGCAAGCACAGATACGCAGTATTTT. Its protein is CASSPQEASTDTQYF.

This rearrangement joins TRBV18 to TRBJ1-1, with a weak D call TRBD1 (5 bases). Germline-derived CDR1 and CDR2 are KGHSH and LQKENI. This CDR3 has 14 amino acids. The V end was cut by 0 bases, the J end by 0 bases, with 5 bases between. CDR3 protein: CASSPPGVNTEAFF. The CDR3 DNA reads as TGTGCCAGCTCACCACCAGGGGTGAACACTGAAGCTTTCTTT.

This clone was seen only once. The sample carries other DNA sequences with the same CDR3. The V call is TRBV5-1, the J call TRBJ2-5; unclear D gene. Trimming removed 5 bases at V and 1 base at J, with 6 bases between. Germline CDR1 SGHRS, CDR2 YFSETQ. The CDR3 has 12 residues. As DNA, the CDR3 is TGCGCCAGCAGTTTATCCCAAGAGACCCAGTACTTC. This encodes CASSLSQETQYF.

The genes are TRBV6-1 and TRBJ2-3; 8 bases align to TRBD2. The CDR3 contains 14 residues. V shed 10 bases, J shed 2 bases, and the junction held 8 bases outside the gene matches. CDR1 and CDR2 (germline): MNHNS, SASEGT. Here the CDR3 DNA reads TGTGCCACAAAACGACTAGCGCCCACAGATACGCAGTATTTT. Translating it yields CATKRLAPTDTQYF.